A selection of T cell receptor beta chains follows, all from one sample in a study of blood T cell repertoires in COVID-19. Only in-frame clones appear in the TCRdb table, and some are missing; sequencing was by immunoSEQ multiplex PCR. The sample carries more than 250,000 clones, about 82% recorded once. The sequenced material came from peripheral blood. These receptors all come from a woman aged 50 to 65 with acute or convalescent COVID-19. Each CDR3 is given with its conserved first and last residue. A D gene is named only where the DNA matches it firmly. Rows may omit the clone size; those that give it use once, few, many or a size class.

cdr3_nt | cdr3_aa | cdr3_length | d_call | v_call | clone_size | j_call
TGTGCCAGTGGACAGGGGGCTAGCACCGGGGAGCTGTTTTTT | CASGQGASTGELFF | 14 | TRBD1 | TRBV7-9 | NA | TRBJ2-2
TGTGCCATCAGTGGGACAGGGGGCTTTCGAGATGAGCAGTTCTTC | CAISGTGGFRDEQFF | 15 | TRBD1 | TRBV10-3 | NA | TRBJ2-1
TGTGCCAGCAGTCCGCGACTAGCGGGAACCCCCTACAATGAGCAGTTCTTC | CASSPRLAGTPYNEQFF | 17 | TRBD2 | TRBV27 | NA | TRBJ2-1
TGTGCCAGCAGCCCCATGGGGTTAGCGCACTCCTACGAGCAGTACTTC | CASSPMGLAHSYEQYF | 16 | NA | TRBV28 | few | TRBJ2-7
TGTGCCACCAGTGATTTGACTAGCGGGAATGGTGAGCAGTACTTC | CATSDLTSGNGEQYF | 15 | TRBD2 | TRBV24-1 | NA | TRBJ2-7
TGTGCCAGCAGTTCTGGGAGTAGCGGGAGTCCCCACGAGCAGTACTTC | CASSSGSSGSPHEQYF | 16 | TRBD2 | TRBV28 | NA | TRBJ2-7
TGTGCCAGCAGTTACCAGGGACTGGAGACTGAAGCTTTCTTT | CASSYQGLETEAFF | 14 | NA | TRBV6-6 | NA | TRBJ1-1
TGCGCCAGCAGCTTGGATCGGGGATTTGGGGCCAACGTCCTGACTTTC | CASSLDRGFGANVLTF | 16 | NA | TRBV5-1 | once | TRBJ2-6
TGTGCCAGTAGTCCTACAGGGATGTCCACCGGGGAGCTGTTTTTT | CASSPTGMSTGELFF | 15 | NA | TRBV19 | NA | TRBJ2-2
TGTGCCAGCTCACCTGGGAACAGGGTCGACACTGAAGCTTTCTTT | CASSPGNRVDTEAFF | 15 | NA | TRBV18 | NA | TRBJ1-1
TGTGCCAGCAGCAGCCCCCCCTACGAGCAGTACTTC | CASSSPPYEQYF | 12 | NA | TRBV6-2/TRBV6-3 | NA | TRBJ2-7
TGTGCCAGCAGTCCTTACAGGGGCCAGGACACTGAAGCTTTCTTT | CASSPYRGQDTEAFF | 15 | TRBD1 | TRBV28 | NA | TRBJ1-1
TGTGCCAGTAGTATGACAGGGATGGATGGCTACACCTTC | CASSMTGMDGYTF | 13 | TRBD1 | TRBV19 | NA | TRBJ1-2
TGTGCCACCAGTGATTTGTCCAGTCGTGGCTACACCTTC | CATSDLSSRGYTF | 13 | NA | TRBV24-1 | NA | TRBJ1-2
TGTGCCAGCAGCCCGTTACTACAGGGGAGTGAAAAACTGTTTTTT | CASSPLLQGSEKLFF | 15 | TRBD1 | TRBV7-9 | NA | TRBJ1-4
TGTGCCAGCAGCTCGTTACAGGGGGTCGGCGGCTACACCTTC | CASSSLQGVGGYTF | 14 | TRBD1 | TRBV7-9 | NA | TRBJ1-2
TGTGCCACCAGCAGAGCCAAAGACAGGTCGGGGGAAAAACTGTTTTTT | CATSRAKDRSGEKLFF | 16 | NA | TRBV15 | few | TRBJ1-4
TGTGCCAGCAGCCAAGATTTTAGTCCACCCCTCCACTTT | CASSQDFSPPLHF | 13 | NA | TRBV3-1/TRBV3-2 | NA | TRBJ1-6
TGTGCCAGCAGCTTGAGAGGGCTTGAGACCCAGTACTTC | CASSLRGLETQYF | 13 | NA | TRBV5-4 | once | TRBJ2-5
TGTGCCAGCAGTTATTACAGCAACTATGGCTACACCTTC | CASSYYSNYGYTF | 13 | NA | TRBV27 | NA | TRBJ1-2
TGTGCCAGCAGGCTACAGGGGGCATCTGGAAACACCATATATTTT | CASRLQGASGNTIYF | 15 | TRBD1 | TRBV7-8 | NA | TRBJ1-3
TGCAGCGTTGGAGTTCAGGGGTGGGATGGCTACACCTTC | CSVGVQGWDGYTF | 13 | NA | TRBV29-1 | NA | TRBJ1-2
TGTGCCAGCAGTTACTCATGGCGGCGGGAGCAGTACTTC | CASSYSWRREQYF | 13 | NA | TRBV6-5 | NA | TRBJ2-7
TGTGCCAGCAGCGTGAGTCTGGGGACTAGCGGCTACAATGAGCAGTTCTTC | CASSVSLGTSGYNEQFF | 17 | TRBD2 | TRBV9 | NA | TRBJ2-1
TGCGCCAGCAGCCCAAACAGTGTGAACACTGAAGCTTTCTTT | CASSPNSVNTEAFF | 14 | NA | TRBV5-1 | NA | TRBJ1-1
TGTGCCAGCAGCGTAGTCCCAGCGGGAGGTTATGAGCAGTTCTTC | CASSVVPAGGYEQFF | 15 | TRBD2 | TRBV9 | NA | TRBJ2-1
TGTGCCACCAGCCGGGGACAGGGGACCTTCGGGACCCAGTACTTC | CATSRGQGTFGTQYF | 15 | TRBD1 | TRBV15 | few | TRBJ2-5
TGCAGCGTTCTGGGGAGGACTAGCGGGAGGAATGAGCAGTTCTTC | CSVLGRTSGRNEQFF | 15 | TRBD2 | TRBV29-1 | NA | TRBJ2-1
TGTGCCAGCAGTGGAGCTAACACCGGGGAGCTGTTTTTT | CASSGANTGELFF | 13 | NA | TRBV25-1 | NA | TRBJ2-2
TGTGCCAGCAGTCCAACAGGGGGCGAGGCTAGGGGCACTGAAGCTTTCTTT | CASSPTGGEARGTEAFF | 17 | TRBD1 | TRBV27 | NA | TRBJ1-1
TGTGCCAGCAGCCAAGGTAGCCAGCAAGAGACCCAGTACTTC | CASSQGSQQETQYF | 14 | NA | TRBV4-2 | NA | TRBJ2-5
TGTGCCAGCAGCCCAGGGTACGAGCAGTACTTC | CASSPGYEQYF | 11 | NA | TRBV11-2 | NA | TRBJ2-7
TGTGCCAGCAGCGTGCCGACCACAGTCAACGATGGCTACACCTTC | CASSVPTTVNDGYTF | 15 | NA | TRBV9 | NA | TRBJ1-2
TGTGCCAGCAAACAACAGGGGGTGTTCTCTGGAAACACCATATATTTT | CASKQQGVFSGNTIYF | 16 | TRBD1 | TRBV28 | NA | TRBJ1-3
TGTGCCAGCAGGGGGGGACAGACAAACACAGATACGCAGTATTTT | CASRGGQTNTDTQYF | 15 | NA | TRBV6-1 | NA | TRBJ2-3
TGTGCCAGCAGACCCACAGGGGGCGCGTACGAGCAGTACTTC | CASRPTGGAYEQYF | 14 | TRBD1 | TRBV28 | once | TRBJ2-7
TGTGCCAGCAGCGTAGATGGGGCGACTGAAGCTTTCTTT | CASSVDGATEAFF | 13 | NA | TRBV9 | NA | TRBJ1-1